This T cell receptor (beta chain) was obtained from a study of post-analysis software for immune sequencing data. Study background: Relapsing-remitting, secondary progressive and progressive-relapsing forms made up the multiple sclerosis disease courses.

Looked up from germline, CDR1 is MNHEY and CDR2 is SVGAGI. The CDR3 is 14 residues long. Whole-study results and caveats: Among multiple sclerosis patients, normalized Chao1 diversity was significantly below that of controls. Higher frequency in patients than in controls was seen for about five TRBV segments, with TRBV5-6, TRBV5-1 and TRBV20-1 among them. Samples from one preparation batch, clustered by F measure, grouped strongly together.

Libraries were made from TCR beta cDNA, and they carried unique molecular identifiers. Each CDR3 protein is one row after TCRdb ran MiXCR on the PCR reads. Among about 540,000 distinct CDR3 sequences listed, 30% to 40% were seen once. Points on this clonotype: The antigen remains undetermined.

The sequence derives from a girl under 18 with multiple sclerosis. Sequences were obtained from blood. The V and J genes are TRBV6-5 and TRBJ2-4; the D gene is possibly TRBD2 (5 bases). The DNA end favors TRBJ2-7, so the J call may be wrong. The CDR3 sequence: CASSWAGSIYEQYF. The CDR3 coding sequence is TGTGCCAGCAGTTGGGCGGGCTCAATCTACGAGCAGTACTTC.